This entry is about one TCR beta chain. The antigen remains unidentified. The sample originates from a study of T cell clones after liver transplantation. As for the study in general: In this trial, immunosuppression withdrawal was attempted within 2 years of liver transplant. As an antigen-independent comparator, third-party-reactive TCRbeta sequences came from pre-transplant mixed lymphocyte reactions.

The length of the CDR3 is 10 residues. Trimming shortened V by 6 bases and J by 8 bases, and 7 bases separated the two germline ends. Germline loops: CDR1 LNHDA, CDR2 SQIVND (reference sequence). Only in-frame clones appear in the TCRdb table, and some are missing; sequencing was by immunoSEQ multiplex PCR. The repertoire holds about 80,000 clones, with around four fifths as singletons. Broader study findings: Circulating graft-donor-reactive CD4 TCRbeta sequences fell significantly post-transplant in most of the 8 subjects.

The sequence was collected from a human patient who received a liver transplant. Some T cells may have originated in the graft donor. The gene calls are TRBV19 and TRBJ1-2, with D tentatively TRBD1 (5 bases). Source: CD4+ T cells from blood, taken 45 to 46 months after liver transplant. The CDR3 region is CASRSGGYTF. The DNA of the CDR3 is TGTGCCAGTAGATCAGGGGGCTACACCTTC.